The T cell receptor (beta chain) described here comes from a study of shared clonotypes between healthy human individuals. CD4+ cells yielded CD45RA+ naive and CD45RA-negative memory subsets. Regarding this clone: Its antigen is still unknown.

Study-level findings and limits: Across a few donors, naive CD4 shared roughly 5%, naive CD8 under 4%, memory CD4 2.3%, memory CD8 0.4% to 0.5%.

The length of the CDR3 is 16 residues. In germline, CDR1 is WSHSY, CDR2 SAAADI. Trimming took 3 bases from V and 0 from J, leaving 9 bases between them. Original data processing: Owing to the provision of junction-only sequences devoid of quality scores by immunoSEQ, filtering differed. Profiling relied on immunoSEQ multiplex PCR, and the TCRdb table lists in-frame clones only, not all of them. That table gives V, J and clone size, and the DNA gave D and trimming. The sample shows about 360,000 clones, more than 60% of them seen only once. The chain uses TRBV10-2 and TRBJ2-6; no reliable D call. The clonotype comes from a man aged 25-45 years in good health. Sequencing was done on a sample of memory CD4+ T cells sorted from blood. The subset denotes: CD45RA-negative fraction. In DNA, the CDR3 is TGCGCCAGCAGTGACGGTTCCAGCTCTGGGGCCAACGTCCTGACTTTC. It is translated as CASSDGSSSGANVLTF.